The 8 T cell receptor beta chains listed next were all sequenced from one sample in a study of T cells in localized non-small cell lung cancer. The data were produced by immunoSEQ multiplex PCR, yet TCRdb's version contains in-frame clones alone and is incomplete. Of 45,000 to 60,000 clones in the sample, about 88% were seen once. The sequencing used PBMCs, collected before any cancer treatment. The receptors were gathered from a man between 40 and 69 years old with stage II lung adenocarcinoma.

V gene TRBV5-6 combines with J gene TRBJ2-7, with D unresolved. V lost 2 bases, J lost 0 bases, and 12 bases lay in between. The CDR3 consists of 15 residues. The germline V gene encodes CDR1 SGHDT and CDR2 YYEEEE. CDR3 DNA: TGTGCCAGCAGCTTCGAGGCAGTAAACTCCTACGAGCAGTACTTC. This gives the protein CASSFEAVNSYEQYF.

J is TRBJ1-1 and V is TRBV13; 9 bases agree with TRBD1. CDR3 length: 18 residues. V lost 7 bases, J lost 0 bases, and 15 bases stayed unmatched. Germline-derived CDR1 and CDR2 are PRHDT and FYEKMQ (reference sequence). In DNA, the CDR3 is TGTGCCAGCACCCTTTATGGGGGGGGACAGGGTATGAACACTGAAGCTTTCTTT. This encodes CASTLYGGGQGMNTEAFF.

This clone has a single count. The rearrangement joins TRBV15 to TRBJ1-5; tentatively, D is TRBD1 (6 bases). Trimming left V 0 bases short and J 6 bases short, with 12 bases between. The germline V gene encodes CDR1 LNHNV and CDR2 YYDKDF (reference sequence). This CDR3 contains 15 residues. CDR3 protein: CATSRDLEGGQPQHF. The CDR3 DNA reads TGTGCCACCAGCAGAGATTTGGAGGGGGGTCAGCCCCAGCATTTT.

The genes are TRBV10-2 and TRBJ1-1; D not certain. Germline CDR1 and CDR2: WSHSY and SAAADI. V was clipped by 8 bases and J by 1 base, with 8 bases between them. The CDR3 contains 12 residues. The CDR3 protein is CASRQSNTEAFF. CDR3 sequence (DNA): TGCGCCAGCCGTCAGTCGAACACTGAAGCTTTCTTT.

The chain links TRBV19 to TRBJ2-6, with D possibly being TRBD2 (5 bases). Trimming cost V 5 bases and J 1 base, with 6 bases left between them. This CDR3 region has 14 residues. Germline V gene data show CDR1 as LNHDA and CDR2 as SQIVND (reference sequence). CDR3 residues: CASSGESGANVLTF. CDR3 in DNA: TGTGCCAGTAGTGGGGAGTCTGGGGCCAACGTCCTGACTTTC.

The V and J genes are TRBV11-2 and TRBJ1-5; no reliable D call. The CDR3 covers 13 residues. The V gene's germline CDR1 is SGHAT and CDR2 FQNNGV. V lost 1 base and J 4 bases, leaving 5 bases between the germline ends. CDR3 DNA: TGTGCCAGCAGCTTAGGGGTAAATCAGCCCCAGCATTTT. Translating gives CASSLGVNQPQHF.

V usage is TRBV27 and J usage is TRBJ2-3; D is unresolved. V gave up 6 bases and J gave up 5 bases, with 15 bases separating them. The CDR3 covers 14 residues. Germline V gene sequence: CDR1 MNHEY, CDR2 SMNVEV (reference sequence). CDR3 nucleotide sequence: TGTGCCAGCAGGGAAGGCAGGTTCCAAGATACGCAGTATTTT. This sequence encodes CASREGRFQDTQYF.

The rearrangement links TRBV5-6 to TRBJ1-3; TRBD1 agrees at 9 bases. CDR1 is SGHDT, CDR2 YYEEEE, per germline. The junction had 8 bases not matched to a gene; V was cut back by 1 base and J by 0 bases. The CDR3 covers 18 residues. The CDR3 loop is CASSLWDRAALSGNTIYF. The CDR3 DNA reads TGTGCCAGCAGCTTGTGGGACAGGGCCGCGCTCTCTGGAAACACCATATATTTT.